What follows describes a single T cell receptor (beta chain). The antigen is undetermined. Compared with germline, one end of the junction differs, possibly owing to a read error. TCR beta VDJ and CDR3 were profiled, and genomic DNA was the template. TCRdb itself ran the reads through MiXCR, one entry per CDR3 protein. Of a few hundred thousand distinct CDR3 sequences in the sample, about half were seen once. This entry belongs to a study of CD8+CD57+ T cells in acquired aplastic anemia. Study observations and caveats: Patients and controls had CD8+ Simpson's diversity values that were not significantly distinct.

Previously, flow cytometry had revealed CD8+CD57+ cell expansion in the patients chosen for sequencing. The CDR3 totals 15 residues. The germline V gene has CDR1 LNHNV and CDR2 YYDKDF (reference sequence). Input material: sorted CD4+, CD8+, or CD8+CD57+ T cells (not recorded which) from PBMCs. The rearrangement joins TRBV15 to TRBJ2-3; no clear D gene. The sequence was obtained from a human donor with aplastic anemia. The CDR3 DNA reads as TGTGCCACCAGCGGAGATCGATCTGGCGCAGATACGCAGTATTTT. This encodes CATSGDRSGADTQYF.